Listed here is a single TCR beta chain. The sample originates from a study of OX40 agonist ivuxolimab in advanced cancers. Study-level information: Patients receiving dose escalation had hepatocellular carcinoma, melanoma, renal cell or head and neck cancer. Allowance was made for prior anti-PD-1, anti-PD-L1 or anti-CTLA-4 therapy, and roughly 40% had some. In three patients, partial responses were observed, one with hepatocellular carcinoma and two with cutaneous melanoma.

The sampling schedule covered blood at baseline, cycle 4 day 1, and cycle 7 day 1. The data were produced by immunoSEQ multiplex PCR, yet TCRdb's version contains in-frame clones alone and is incomplete. The table includes over 50,000 clones, 82% detected once. Trimming left V 2 bases short and J 0 bases short, with 8 bases between. The CDR3 totals 14 residues. Germline V gene data show CDR1 as LNHDA and CDR2 as SQIVND (reference sequence). This receptor was taken from an adult with an advanced solid tumor such as melanoma, head and neck, liver or kidney cancer. Sequences were derived from CD4+ or CD8+ T cells sorted from blood, sampled in a trial of the OX40 agonist ivuxolimab. This chain links TRBV19 with TRBJ2-7, with D unclear. The CDR3 bases are TGTGCCAGTAGTATACTCGGCTACTCCTACGAGCAGTACTTC. Translating gives CASSILGYSYEQYF.